The 17 T cell receptor beta chains reported below all come from one sample, sequenced in a study of beta chain features in type 1 diabetes. The study's findings and limits: Within each of all four CD4+ subsets, Type 1 diabetes patients had TCRB CDR3s that were moderately but significantly shorter.

The antigens of these receptors remain unknown. Expressed TCRB transcripts were sequenced because the entire RNA isolate underwent reverse transcription. Repertoires were generated with immunoSEQ multiplex PCR, while TCRdb's copy carries only in-frame clones and drops some. Of a few hundred thousand clones listed, 9.6% are singletons. Sequences were obtained from central memory CD4+ T cells from blood. The receptor source for this set is a man aged 30 to 39 with type 1 diabetes.

Only a few counts were recorded for this clone. The rearrangement uses TRBV6-6 and TRBJ2-7, with 11 bases fitting TRBD2. Germline lookup yields CDR1 MNHNY and CDR2 SVGAGI (reference sequence). V dropped 4 bases and J dropped 2; count of bases not matched to a gene: 4. This CDR3 has 15 amino acids. CDR3 in amino acids: CASSSGTSGPYEQYF. The DNA for the CDR3 is TGTGCCAGCAGTTCAGGGACTAGCGGACCCTACGAGCAGTACTTC.

This clone was detected only a few times. The chain recombines TRBV5-1 with TRBJ1-3; D is unclear. Germline V gives CDR1 SGHRS, CDR2 YFSETQ. The V and J ends lost 2 bases and 4 bases respectively, with 10 bases between them. CDR3 length: 14 residues. The CDR3 DNA sequence: TGCGCCAGCAGCTTCGGGCAGATCGGAAACACCATATATTTT. Protein: CASSFGQIGNTIYF.

This clone has only a few counts. This sequence joins TRBV27 and TRBJ1-2, with a possible D match to TRBD1 (5 bases). V was shortened by 6 bases and J by 0 bases, with 14 bases between the two germline ends. CDR1 and CDR2 (germline): MNHEY, SMNVEV (reference sequence). This CDR3 is 15 amino acids long. The CDR3 loop reads CASRGTVSANYGYTF. The CDR3 nucleotides read TGTGCCAGCAGGGGGACCGTTTCGGCTAACTATGGCTACACCTTC.

This clone has a handful of counts. The chain uses TRBV18 and TRBJ1-5, with 8 positions matching TRBD1. Germline CDR1 is KGHSH and CDR2 is LQKENI. Trimming at V came to 6 bases and at J to 3 bases, leaving 4 bases not matched to a gene. This CDR3 is built from 14 residues. The DNA of the CDR3 is TGTGCCAGCTCCCGGGGACAGGACAATCAGCCCCAGCATTTT. Translated, it gives CASSRGQDNQPQHF. Full variable domain (remainder filled in from reference TRBV18 and TRBJ1-5): NAGVMQNPRHLVRRRGQEARLRCSPMKGHSHVYWYRQLPEEGLKFMVYLQKENIIDESGMPKERFSAEFPKEGPSILRIQQVVRGDSAAYFCASSRGQDNQPQHFGDGTRLSIL.

Ten or more counts support this clone. Here the CDR3 DNA reads TGTGCCACCAAACGCAATGAGCAGTTCTTC. Amino acid sequence: CATKRNEQFF. The chain employs TRBV28 and TRBJ2-1, with D unresolved. The CDR3 runs 10 residues. CDR1 is MDHEN and CDR2 is SYDVKM in the germline V gene. Trimming removed 10 bases at V and 6 bases at J, with 7 bases between. Filled out from reference TRBV28 and TRBJ2-1, the complete variable domain reads DVKVTQSSRYLVKRTGEKVFLECVQDMDHENMFWYRQDPGLGLRLIYFSYDVKMKEKGDIPEGYSVSREKKERFSLILESASTNQTSMYLCATKRNEQFFGPGTRLTVL.

As concerns this clone: The sample carries other DNA sequences with the same CDR3. The DNA of the CDR3 is TGTGCCAGCAGCGTCGGGACTAGCGGGAGCTCCTACAATGAGCAGTTCTTC. Residues: CASSVGTSGSSYNEQFF. V and J are TRBV9 and TRBJ2-1, with 14 bases lining up with TRBD2. V gave up 2 bases and J gave up 0 bases; unmatched junction bases: 1. Per germline, CDR1 SGDLS and CDR2 YYNGEE. The CDR3 is made up of 17 amino acids.

This clone was seen a handful of times. The V gene is TRBV28, the J gene TRBJ2-7, with D hard to call. The CDR3 contains 12 residues. The germline V gene has CDR1 MDHEN and CDR2 SYDVKM. V lost 6 bases and J lost 7, with 13 bases in between. CDR3 protein: CASRSIPFEQYF. CDR3 DNA: TGTGCCAGCAGGTCCATCCCTTTTGAGCAGTACTTC. Full variable domain (rest looked up from reference TRBV28 and TRBJ2-7): DVKVTQSSRYLVKRTGEKVFLECVQDMDHENMFWYRQDPGLGLRLIYFSYDVKMKEKGDIPEGYSVSREKKERFSLILESASTNQTSMYLCASRSIPFEQYFGPGTRLTVT.

The V call is TRBV9, the J call TRBJ2-2, with no clear D. Germline V lookup: CDR1 SGDLS, CDR2 YYNGEE. The CDR3 is 14 residues long. V lost 0 bases and J lost 6, with 9 bases in between. For the CDR3, the DNA is TGTGCCAGCAGCGTAGAGGCAGGCCCCGGGGAGCTGTTTTTT. This translates into CASSVEAGPGELFF.

This clone was seen more than once but under ten times. The genes are TRBV6-1 and TRBJ2-7, with 7 nucleotides matching TRBD1. There are 14 residues in the CDR3. Germline CDR1 reads MNHNS; CDR2 reads SASEGT. Germline trimming cut 2 bases from V and 5 bases from J; bases unmatched to any gene: 6. CDR3: CASSEWTGLDEQYF. CDR3 nucleotides: TGTGCCAGCAGTGAATGGACAGGCTTAGACGAGCAGTACTTC.

Ten or more counts support this clone. The chain uses TRBV5-1 and TRBJ2-3; 10 bases are shared with TRBD2. Per the germline V gene, CDR1 is SGHRS and CDR2 is YFSETQ. V lost 3 bases and J lost 5; bases outside the gene matches: 3. The CDR3 has 14 amino acids. CDR3 protein: CASSSSGREDTQYF. As DNA, the CDR3 is TGCGCCAGCAGCTCCAGCGGGAGGGAAGATACGCAGTATTTT.

In this sample, this clone turned up a few times. V usage is TRBV2 and J usage is TRBJ2-3; the match to TRBD2 covers 11 bases. The CDR3 covers 15 residues. J gave up 9 bases and V 2 bases, and 7 bases lay outside the gene matches. The germline gives CDR1 SNHLY, CDR2 FYNNEI. Here the CDR3 DNA reads TGTGCCAGCAGTGAACAGATAGCGGGAGGGGCGACGCAGTATTTT. This gives the protein CASSEQIAGGATQYF. Variable domain in full (rest from reference TRBV2 and TRBJ2-3): EPEVTQTPSHQVTQMGQEVILRCVPISNHLYFYWYRQILGQKVEFLVSFYNNEISEKSEIFDDQFSVERPDGSNFTLKIRSTKLEDSAMYFCASSEQIAGGATQYFGPGTRLTVL.

The chain joins TRBV7-8 to TRBJ1-4; 9 nucleotides match TRBD1. V was clipped by 5 bases and J by 5 bases; unmatched bases: 6. The germline V gene has CDR1 SGHVS and CDR2 FQNEAQ. The CDR3 is made up of 15 amino acids. Written as DNA, the CDR3 is TGTGCCAGCAGCGTGGGACAGGGATCAAATGAAAAACTGTTTTTT. Translating gives CASSVGQGSNEKLFF.

Note on this clone: This clone may be a read error of a much larger clone one base away. The rearrangement joins TRBV4-2 to TRBJ1-5; 8 bases map to TRBD1. V lost 1 base to trimming and J lost 6 bases; unmatched junction nucleotides: 8. Germline lookup yields CDR1 LGHNA and CDR2 YNFKEQ. This CDR3 comprises 16 residues. CDR3 in DNA: TGTGCCAGCAGCCAAGCCATGGCCAGGGGGCCTCAGCCCCAGCATTTT. It yields the protein CASSQAMARGPQPQHF.

The rearrangement uses TRBV30 and TRBJ2-3; 11 bases map to TRBD2. Germline loops: CDR1 GTSNPN, CDR2 SVGIG (reference sequence). With 0 bases clipped from V and 4 bases from J, the junction kept 3 bases outside the gene matches. This CDR3 comprises 15 residues. The CDR3 DNA follows: TGTGCCTGGAGTGTCGTAGCGGGAGGGTCAGATACGCAGTATTTT. Translated, it gives CAWSVVAGGSDTQYF.

This clone was observed a few times. V is TRBV7-3 and J is TRBJ2-6; D unclear. Looked up from germline, CDR1 is SGHTA and CDR2 is FQGTGA. The CDR3 is 15 amino acids. Trimming stripped 3 bases from V and 2 bases from J, with 8 bases between. CDR3 DNA: TGTGCCAGCAGCTTTTCTGACCCTGGGGCCAACGTCCTGACTTTC. Residues: CASSFSDPGANVLTF.

This clone has only a few counts. The chain uses TRBV6-6 and TRBJ1-2; the D gene is possibly TRBD1 (5 bases). Germline CDR1 MNHNY, CDR2 SVGAGI (reference sequence). The CDR3 covers 16 residues. Trimming took off 7 bases at V and 8 bases at J, with 26 bases between the two ends. CDR3 loop: CASTSVTQGHRVGYTF. CDR3 nucleotides: TGTGCCAGCACCTCGGTCACCCAGGGCCACCGCGTAGGCTACACCTTC.

The chain combines TRBV7-8 with TRBJ1-5; tentatively, D is TRBD1 (5 bases). The CDR3 extends over 16 amino acids. CDR1 SGHVS and CDR2 FQNEAQ come from the germline V gene. Trimming took off 1 base at V and 5 bases at J, with 15 bases between the two ends. CDR3 protein: CASSLEGQGSHQPQHF. The CDR3 DNA is TGTGCCAGCAGCTTAGAGGGGCAAGGCTCCCATCAGCCCCAGCATTTT.